This T cell receptor (beta chain) was profiled in a study of ipilimumab plus nivolumab after autologous stem cell transplantation. For the study at large: The DLBCL cohort had primary refractory and relapsed disease, with 18-month progression-free survival of approximately 87% and 28%. General study results and limits: Authors suggest TCR repertoire, Treg phenotype and gut microbiota support further study.

As regards this clone: Its antigen is undetermined.

Assay: immunoSEQ multiplex PCR; the TCRdb copy retains only in-frame clones and omits some. The sample records about 84,000 clones, more than 80% being singletons. V shed 5 bases, J shed 2 bases, and the junction held 8 bases outside the gene matches. The CDR3 totals 15 residues. Germline V gives CDR1 SGHTA, CDR2 FQGNSA. Ipilimumab, 1 mg/kg, started 14 to 28 days after autologous transplant. Through week 26, nivolumab 3 mg/kg IV was given weeks 1, 4, 7, 10, then biweekly. The sequence was obtained from a male donor with diffuse large B-cell lymphoma. This rearrangement joins TRBV7-2 to TRBJ2-7; the match to TRBD1 covers 8 bases. The sample was PBMCs, taken in a trial of ipilimumab plus nivolumab as post-transplant consolidation. The CDR3 DNA follows: TGTGCCAGCAGCACCACGACAGGGGAGGCCTACGAGCAGTACTTC. Its protein is CASSTTTGEAYEQYF.